This TCR beta chain was identified during a study of control samples from healthy donors and cancer patients. Repertoires were generated with immunoSEQ multiplex PCR, while TCRdb's copy carries only in-frame clones and drops some. The sample shows roughly 76,000 clones, about 95% of them seen only once. The CDR3 is 15 residues long. Germline lookup yields CDR1 SGHTA and CDR2 FQGNSA. V gave up 3 bases and J gave up 0 bases, with 9 bases separating them. This clonotype was sampled from a woman between 40 and 55 years old in good health. The chain has TRBV7-2 and TRBJ2-1; D is ambiguous. Sequenced material: blood. The CDR3 loop is CASSFYGSSYNEQFF. CDR3 bases: TGTGCCAGCAGCTTTTACGGAAGCTCCTACAATGAGCAGTTCTTC.